This T cell receptor (beta chain) was retrieved from a study of T cells in Graves' hyperthyroidism and ophthalmopathy. RNA transcripts were the template for amplifying TCR beta CDR3 regions. In the first-round RT-PCR of the TCR CDR3, the HTBI primer set was used. TCRdb re-called the multiplex PCR reads through MiXCR, storing one row per CDR3 protein. The table records fewer than 350,000 distinct CDR3 sequences, 13% of them present only once. In its sample, this clonotype was seen a few times. This CDR3 spans 16 amino acids. V lost 1 base to trimming and J lost 0 bases, with 10 bases between them. Germline V gene lookup returns CDR1 LGHDT and CDR2 YNNKEL (reference sequence).

The TCR was taken from a woman between 25 and 40 years old with Graves' hyperthyroidism that later progressed to Graves' ophthalmopathy. V is TRBV3-1 and J is TRBJ2-1, with D perhaps assigned TRBD1 or TRBD2 (5 bases each). The sequencing sample was made of blood. The CDR3 spells CASSQGGAGSYNEQFF. The CDR3 nucleotides are TGTGCCAGCAGCCAAGGAGGGGCGGGCTCCTACAATGAGCAGTTCTTC.